Below, 12 T cell receptor beta chains from the same sample are listed, as sequenced in a study of T cell repertoires in ileal Crohn's disease. Clones were read by immunoSEQ multiplex PCR, and TCRdb kept only the in-frame ones, dropping some. The sample records around 8,000 clones, under 80% being singletons. Sequenced sample: ileal tissue. Receptors originate from an adult with Crohn's disease.

This clone is judged large. CDR3 residues: CASSFPTDRGGEQYF. The CDR3 DNA is TGTGCCAGCAGTTTCCCGACCGACAGGGGAGGCGAGCAGTACTTC. The chain employs TRBV6-5 and TRBJ2-7; TRBD1 matches 8 bases. Germline trimming cut 4 bases from V and 6 bases from J; bases unmatched to any gene: 11. The CDR3 extends over 15 amino acids. From germline, CDR1 is MNHEY and CDR2 SVGAGI.

The V call is TRBV28, the J call TRBJ2-2, with D maybe TRBD1 (6 bases). This CDR3 is built from 15 residues. Trimming removed 8 bases from V and 4 bases from J, with 17 bases in between. Per the germline V gene, CDR1 is MDHEN and CDR2 is SYDVKM. The CDR3 sequence is CASQVGRGSTGELFF. In nucleotides, the CDR3 is TGTGCCAGCCAGGTCGGCAGGGGTAGCACCGGGGAGCTGTTTTTT.

V and J are TRBV7-4 and TRBJ2-7, with D maybe TRBD2 (7 bases). Trimming cost V 2 bases and J 4 bases, with 15 bases left between them. CDR3 length: 15 residues. Germline loops: CDR1 SGHVT, CDR2 SQSDAQ. The CDR3 sequence is CASSLRGGGAYEQYF. DNA of the CDR3: TGTGCCAGCAGCTTAAGGGGAGGGGGGGCGTACGAGCAGTACTTC.

A single count supports this clone. DNA of the CDR3: TGTGCCAGCAGGGGACACTACGAGCAGTACTTC. Translated: CASRGHYEQYF. J is TRBJ2-7 and V is TRBV2, with TRBD1 as a possible D gene (6 bases). V dropped 6 bases and J dropped 3 bases, with 6 bases sitting between them. CDR1 is SNHLY, CDR2 FYNNEI, per germline. This CDR3 is 11 amino acids long.

The J gene is TRBJ2-7, the V gene TRBV11-2; possible D gene TRBD1, 5 bases. Germline-derived CDR1 and CDR2 are SGHAT and FQNNGV. The V and J ends lost 8 bases and 2 bases respectively, with 13 bases between them. The CDR3 runs 13 residues. The CDR3, as DNA: TGTGCCAGCTCGCAGGGAATACCCTACGAGCAGTACTTC. Amino acid sequence: CASSQGIPYEQYF.

For the CDR3, the DNA is TGTGCCAGCAGGACAGGGGGCTCTGGGGCCAACGTCCTGACTTTC. Translating it yields CASRTGGSGANVLTF. This chain connects TRBV6-1 to TRBJ2-6; 9 bases fit TRBD1. V was pared by 6 bases and J by 0 bases, with 0 bases of the junction left unmatched. There are 15 residues in the CDR3. In germline, CDR1 is MNHNS, CDR2 SASEGT.

CDR3 amino acids: CASSNTGYNEQFF. The CDR3 coding sequence is TGTGCCAGTAGTAATACAGGCTACAATGAGCAGTTCTTC. This chain joins TRBV19 and TRBJ2-1, with D tentatively TRBD1 (5 bases). The V and J ends lost 4 bases and 3 bases respectively, with 7 bases between them. CDR1 LNHDA and CDR2 SQIVND come from the germline V gene (reference sequence). This CDR3 has 13 residues.

This clone showed up just a few times. This chain links TRBV9 with TRBJ2-1; D possibly corresponds to TRBD1 (5 bases). The germline gives CDR1 SGDLS, CDR2 YYNGEE. Trimming took off 4 bases at V and 4 bases at J, with 15 bases between the two ends. The CDR3 spans 15 residues. The CDR3 nucleotides are TGTGCCAGCAGCATTTCAGGGAACCGTTACAATGAGCAGTTCTTC. This encodes CASSISGNRYNEQFF.

The genes are TRBV30 and TRBJ2-7; TRBD1 matches 7 bases. CDR3 length: 15 residues. CDR1 and CDR2 from the germline V gene are GTSNPN and SVGIG (reference sequence). Unmatched junction bases numbered 13, after V lost 3 bases and J lost 5 bases. CDR3 protein: CAWSRSFIQGNEQYF. As DNA, the CDR3 is TGTGCCTGGAGCCGCTCCTTCATACAGGGGAACGAGCAGTACTTC.

On this clone: This same CDR3 is encoded by further DNA sequences in the sample. The rearrangement uses TRBV19 and TRBJ2-1; D might be TRBD1 (6 bases). Trimming took off 5 bases at V and 0 bases at J, with 14 bases between the two ends. The CDR3 has 16 residues. Germline CDR1 is LNHDA and CDR2 is SQIVND (reference sequence). The CDR3 DNA follows: TGTGCCAGTAGTCGTGAGGGGGTTAGCTCCTACAATGAGCAGTTCTTC. Amino acids: CASSREGVSSYNEQFF.

This clone is categorized as large. The sample contains more than one DNA sequence encoding this CDR3. This chain joins TRBV7-9 and TRBJ2-7; D call uncertain. V lost 5 bases, J lost 4 bases, and 6 bases lay in between. Germline CDR1 is SEHNR and CDR2 is FQNEAQ (reference sequence). This CDR3 contains 11 residues. CDR3 protein: CASSLRYEQYF. The CDR3 nucleotides read TGTGCCAGCAGCCTCCGTTACGAGCAGTACTTC.

The CDR3, as DNA: TGTGCCAGCAGCTTAATATCAGGGCCCAACGAGCAGTACTTC. This sequence encodes CASSLISGPNEQYF. This chain connects TRBV7-2 to TRBJ2-7; the D gene is possibly TRBD1 (5 bases). This CDR3 is built from 14 residues. The V and J ends lost 2 bases and 5 bases respectively, with 13 bases between them. Germline CDR1 and CDR2: SGHTA and FQGNSA.